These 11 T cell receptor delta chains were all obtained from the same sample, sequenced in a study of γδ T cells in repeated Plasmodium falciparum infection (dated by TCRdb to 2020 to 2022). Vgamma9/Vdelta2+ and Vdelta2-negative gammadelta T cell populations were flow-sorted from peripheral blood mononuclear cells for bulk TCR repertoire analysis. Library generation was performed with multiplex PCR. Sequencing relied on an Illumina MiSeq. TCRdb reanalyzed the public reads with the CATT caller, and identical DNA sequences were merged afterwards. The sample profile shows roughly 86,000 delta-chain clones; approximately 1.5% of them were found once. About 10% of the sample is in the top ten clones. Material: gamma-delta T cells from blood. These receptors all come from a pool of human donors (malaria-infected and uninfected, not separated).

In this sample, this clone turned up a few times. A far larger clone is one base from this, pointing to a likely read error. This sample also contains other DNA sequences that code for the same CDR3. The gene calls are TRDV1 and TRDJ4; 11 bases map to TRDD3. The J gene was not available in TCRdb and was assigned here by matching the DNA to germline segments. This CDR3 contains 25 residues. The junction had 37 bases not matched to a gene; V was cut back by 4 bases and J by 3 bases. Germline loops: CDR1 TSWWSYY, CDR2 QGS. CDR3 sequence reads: CALGGPHGRLVPIDHVLGDKGPLIF. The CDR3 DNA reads TGTGCTCTTGGGGGTCCCCACGGACGGCTTGTCCCAATCGACCATGTACTGGGGGATAAAGGACCCCTGATCTTT.

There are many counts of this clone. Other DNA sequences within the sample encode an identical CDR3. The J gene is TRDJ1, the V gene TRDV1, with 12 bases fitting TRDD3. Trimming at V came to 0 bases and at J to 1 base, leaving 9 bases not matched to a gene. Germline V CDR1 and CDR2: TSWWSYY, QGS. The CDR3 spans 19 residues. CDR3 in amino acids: CALGELILGDTWSTDKLIF. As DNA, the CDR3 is TGTGCTCTTGGGGAACTAATTCTGGGGGATACGTGGTCCACCGATAAACTCATCTTT.

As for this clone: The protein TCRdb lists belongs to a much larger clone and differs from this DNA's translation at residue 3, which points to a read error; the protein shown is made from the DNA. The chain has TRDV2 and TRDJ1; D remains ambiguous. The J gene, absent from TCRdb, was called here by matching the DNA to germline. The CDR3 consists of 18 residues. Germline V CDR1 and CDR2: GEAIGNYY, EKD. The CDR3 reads CARDTKYYQPMYTDKLIF. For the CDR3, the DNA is TGTGCCCGTGACACGAAGTACTACCAGCCGATGTACACCGATAAACTCATCTTT.

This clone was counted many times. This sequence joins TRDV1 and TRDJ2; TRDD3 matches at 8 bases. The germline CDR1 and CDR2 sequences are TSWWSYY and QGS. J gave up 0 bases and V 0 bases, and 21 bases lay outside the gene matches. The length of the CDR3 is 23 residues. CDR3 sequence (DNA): TGTGCTCTTGGGGAACTAATCCTTGTCTCTTGTAGGGATACGAAAGCTTTGACAGCACAACTCTTCTTT. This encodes CALGELILVSCRDTKALTAQLFF.

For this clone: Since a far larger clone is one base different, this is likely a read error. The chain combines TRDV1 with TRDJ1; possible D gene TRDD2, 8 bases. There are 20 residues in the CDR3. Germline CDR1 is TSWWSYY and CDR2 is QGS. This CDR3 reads CALGVFLRGIPLFFTGKLIF. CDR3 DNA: TGTGCTCTTGGGGTCTTCCTACGGGGGATTCCCCTTTTTTTCACCGGTAAACTCATCTTT.

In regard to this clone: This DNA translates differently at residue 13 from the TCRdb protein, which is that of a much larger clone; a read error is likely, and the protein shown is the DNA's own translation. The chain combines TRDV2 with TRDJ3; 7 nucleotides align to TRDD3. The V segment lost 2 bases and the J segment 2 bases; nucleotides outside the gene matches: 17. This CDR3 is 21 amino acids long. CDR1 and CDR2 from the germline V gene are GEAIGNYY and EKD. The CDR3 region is CACDIVPLGIEAPWDTRQMFF. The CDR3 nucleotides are TGTGCCTGTGACATCGTCCCTTTGGGGATAGAAGCCCCCTGGGACACCCGACAGATGTTTTTC.

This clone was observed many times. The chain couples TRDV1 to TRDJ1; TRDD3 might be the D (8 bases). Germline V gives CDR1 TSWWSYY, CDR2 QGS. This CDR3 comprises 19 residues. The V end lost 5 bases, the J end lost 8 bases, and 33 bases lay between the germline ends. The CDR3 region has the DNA TGTGCTCTTGGGATTCCTACAGACGGGGGGATAGCCCTTGGCGCAAAACTCATCTTT. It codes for CALGIPTDGGIALGAKLIF.

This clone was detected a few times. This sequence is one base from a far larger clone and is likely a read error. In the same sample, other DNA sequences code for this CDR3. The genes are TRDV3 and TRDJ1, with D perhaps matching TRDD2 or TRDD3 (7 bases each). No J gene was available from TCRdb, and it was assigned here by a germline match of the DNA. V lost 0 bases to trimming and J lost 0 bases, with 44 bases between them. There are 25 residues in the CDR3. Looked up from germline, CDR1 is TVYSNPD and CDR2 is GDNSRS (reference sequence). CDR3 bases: TGTGCCTTTAGATTTTTCCTACGAAGAGCTGGGGGTTTAACGCCGCCAGGATGGTACACCGATAAACTCATCTTT. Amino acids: CAFRFFLRRAGGLTPPGWYTDKLIF.

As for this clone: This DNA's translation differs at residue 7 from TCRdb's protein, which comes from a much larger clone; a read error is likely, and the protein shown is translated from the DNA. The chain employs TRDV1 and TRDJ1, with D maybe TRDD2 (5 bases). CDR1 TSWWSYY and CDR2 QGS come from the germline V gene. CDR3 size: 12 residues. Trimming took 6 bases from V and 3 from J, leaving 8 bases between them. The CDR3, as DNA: TGTGCTCTTGGACCCTACGCCGATAAACTCATCTTT. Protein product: CALGPYADKLIF.

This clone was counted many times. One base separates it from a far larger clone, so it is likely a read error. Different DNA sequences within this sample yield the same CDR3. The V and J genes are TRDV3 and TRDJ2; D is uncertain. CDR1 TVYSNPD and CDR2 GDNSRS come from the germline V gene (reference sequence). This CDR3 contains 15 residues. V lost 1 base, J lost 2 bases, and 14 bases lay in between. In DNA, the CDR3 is TGTGCCTTTACATTCCCCACCTCGTTGACAGCACAACTCTTCTTT. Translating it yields CAFTFPTSLTAQLFF.

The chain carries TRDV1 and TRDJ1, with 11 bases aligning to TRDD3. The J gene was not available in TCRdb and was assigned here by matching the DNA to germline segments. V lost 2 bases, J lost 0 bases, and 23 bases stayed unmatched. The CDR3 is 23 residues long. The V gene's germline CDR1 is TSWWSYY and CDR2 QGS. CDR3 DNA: TGTGCTCTTGGGGAATATATGAAGGGCCGACTGGGGGATAGACGGGTTTACACCGATAAACTCATCTTT. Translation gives CALGEYMKGRLGDRRVYTDKLIF.